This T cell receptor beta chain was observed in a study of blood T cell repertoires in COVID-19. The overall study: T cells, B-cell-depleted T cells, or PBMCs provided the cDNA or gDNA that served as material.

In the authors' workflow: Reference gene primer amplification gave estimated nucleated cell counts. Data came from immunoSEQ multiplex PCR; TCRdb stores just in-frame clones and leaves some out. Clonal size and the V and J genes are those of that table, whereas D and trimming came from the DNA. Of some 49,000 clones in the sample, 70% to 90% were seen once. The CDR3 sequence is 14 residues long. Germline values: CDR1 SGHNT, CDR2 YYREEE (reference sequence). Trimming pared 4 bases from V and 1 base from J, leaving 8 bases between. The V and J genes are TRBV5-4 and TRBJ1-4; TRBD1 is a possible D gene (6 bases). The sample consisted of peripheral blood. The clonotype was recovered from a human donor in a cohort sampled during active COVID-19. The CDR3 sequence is CASSTQGTNEKLFF. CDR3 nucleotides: TGTGCCAGCAGCACACAGGGAACTAATGAAAAACTGTTTTTT. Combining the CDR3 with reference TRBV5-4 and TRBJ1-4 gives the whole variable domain ETGVTQSPTHLIKTRGQQVTLRCSSQSGHNTVSWYQQALGQGPQFIFQYYREEENGRGNFPPRFSGLQFPNYSSELNVNALELDDSALYLCASSTQGTNEKLFFGSGTQLSVL.